This TCR beta chain originates from a study of CD4+ T cells in melanoma. Study-level results: A reported correlation linked neoantigen-specific CD4+ T cells to CD8+, macrophage and B cell function. Neoantigen-specific CD4+ T cells in melanoma reportedly had diverse differentiation states.

Trimming removed 2 bases from V and 8 bases from J, with 10 bases in between. The CDR3 has 13 residues. Germline CDR1 reads KGHSH; CDR2 reads LQKENI. Produced via immunoSEQ multiplex PCR; TCRdb's table is partial and in-frame only. The sample lists around 110,000 clones, about 90% occurring once. As regards this clone: Its cognate antigen is unknown.

The clonotype was recovered from a human donor with melanoma. The chain uses TRBV18 and TRBJ1-3; no reliable D call. The sequenced material came from peripheral blood. The CDR3 is CASSPSAGDTIYF. CDR3 DNA sequence: TGTGCCAGCTCACCATCTGCGGGCGACACCATATATTTT.